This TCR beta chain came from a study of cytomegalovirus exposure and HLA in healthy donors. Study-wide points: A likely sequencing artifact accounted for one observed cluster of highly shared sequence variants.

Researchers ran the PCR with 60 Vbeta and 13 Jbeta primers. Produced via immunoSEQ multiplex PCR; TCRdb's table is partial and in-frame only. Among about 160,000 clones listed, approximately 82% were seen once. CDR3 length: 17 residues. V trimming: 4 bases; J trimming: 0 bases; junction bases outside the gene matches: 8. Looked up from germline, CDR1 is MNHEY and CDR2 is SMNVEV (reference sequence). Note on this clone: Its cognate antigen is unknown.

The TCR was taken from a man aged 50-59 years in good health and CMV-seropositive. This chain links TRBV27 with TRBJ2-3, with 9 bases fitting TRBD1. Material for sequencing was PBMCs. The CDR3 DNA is TGTGCCAGCAGTTCGGGACAGGGAGGCACTAGCACAGATACGCAGTATTTT. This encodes CASSSGQGGTSTDTQYF.